Listed here is a single T cell receptor beta chain. The sample is drawn from a study of control samples from healthy donors and cancer patients. TCRdb's copy holds only in-frame clones and misses some; the assay was immunoSEQ multiplex PCR. The sample holds around 95,000 clones, approximately 80% seen once. The CDR3 is made up of 14 amino acids. Germline CDR1 and CDR2: LNHDA and SQIVND (reference sequence). V lost 7 bases and J lost 4; bases outside the gene matches: 7. Sequencing used blood. The TCR was taken from a man aged 30 to 39 in good health. The chain combines TRBV19 with TRBJ2-1, with 7 bases aligning to TRBD1. Here the CDR3 DNA reads TGTGCCAGTACGTCCGGACAGGTATACAATGAGCAGTTCTTC. It translates to CASTSGQVYNEQFF. Drawing the rest from reference TRBV19 and TRBJ2-1, the complete variable domain is DGGITQSPKYLFRKEGQNVTLSCEQNLNHDAMYWYRQDPGQGLRLIYYSQIVNDFQKGDIAEGYSVSREKKESFPLTVTSAQKNPTAFYLCASTSGQVYNEQFFGPGTRLTVL.